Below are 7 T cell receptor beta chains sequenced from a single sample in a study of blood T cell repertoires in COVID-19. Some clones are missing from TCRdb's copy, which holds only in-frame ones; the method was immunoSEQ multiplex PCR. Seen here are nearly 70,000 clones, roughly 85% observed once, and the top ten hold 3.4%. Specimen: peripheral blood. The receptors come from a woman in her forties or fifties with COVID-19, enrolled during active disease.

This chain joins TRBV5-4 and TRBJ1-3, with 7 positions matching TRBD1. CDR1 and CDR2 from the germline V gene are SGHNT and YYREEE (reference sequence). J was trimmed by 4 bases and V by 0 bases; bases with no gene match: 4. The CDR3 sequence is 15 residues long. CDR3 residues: CASSLEGARGNTIYF. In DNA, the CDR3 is TGTGCCAGCAGCTTGGAGGGGGCGCGGGGAAACACCATATATTTT.

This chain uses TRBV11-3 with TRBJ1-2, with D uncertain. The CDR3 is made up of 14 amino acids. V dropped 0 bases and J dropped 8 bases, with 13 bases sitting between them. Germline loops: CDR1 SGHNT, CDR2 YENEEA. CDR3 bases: TGTGCCAGCAGCTTAGAGCTCGGGAGCCCAGGCTACACCTTC. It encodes CASSLELGSPGYTF.

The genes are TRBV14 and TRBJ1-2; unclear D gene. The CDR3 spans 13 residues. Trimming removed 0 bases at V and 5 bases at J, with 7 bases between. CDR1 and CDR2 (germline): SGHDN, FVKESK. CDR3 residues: CASSQDSQYGYTF. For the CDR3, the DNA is TGTGCCAGCAGCCAAGATAGTCAATATGGCTACACCTTC. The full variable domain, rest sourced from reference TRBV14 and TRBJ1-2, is EAGVTQFPSHSVIEKGQTVTLRCDPISGHDNLYWYRRVMGKEIKFLLHFVKESKQDESGMPNNRFLAERTGGTYSTLKVQPAELEDSGVYFCASSQDSQYGYTFGSGTRLTVV.

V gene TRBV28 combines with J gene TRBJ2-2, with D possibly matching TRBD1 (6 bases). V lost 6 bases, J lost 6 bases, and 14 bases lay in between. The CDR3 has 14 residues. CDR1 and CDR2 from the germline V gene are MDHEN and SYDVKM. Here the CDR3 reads CASSNRAASGELFF. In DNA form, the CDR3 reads TGTGCCAGCAGCAACAGGGCAGCGTCCGGGGAGCTGTTTTTT. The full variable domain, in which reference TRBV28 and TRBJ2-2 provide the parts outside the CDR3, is DVKVTQSSRYLVKRTGEKVFLECVQDMDHENMFWYRQDPGLGLRLIYFSYDVKMKEKGDIPEGYSVSREKKERFSLILESASTNQTSMYLCASSNRAASGELFFGEGSRLTVL.

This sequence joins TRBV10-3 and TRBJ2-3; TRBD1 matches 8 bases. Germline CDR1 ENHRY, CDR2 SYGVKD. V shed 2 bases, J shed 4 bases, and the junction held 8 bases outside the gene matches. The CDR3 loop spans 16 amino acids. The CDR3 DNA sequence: TGTGCCATCAGTGAGCCCGGACAGGGTGGAGCAGATACGCAGTATTTT. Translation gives CAISEPGQGGADTQYF.

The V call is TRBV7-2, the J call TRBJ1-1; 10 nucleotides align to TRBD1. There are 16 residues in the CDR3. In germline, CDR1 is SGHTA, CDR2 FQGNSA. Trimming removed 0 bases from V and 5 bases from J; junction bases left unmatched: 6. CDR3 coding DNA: TGTGCCAGCAGCTTAGCGGGACAGGGGTCGAGGACTGAAGCTTTCTTT. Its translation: CASSLAGQGSRTEAFF.

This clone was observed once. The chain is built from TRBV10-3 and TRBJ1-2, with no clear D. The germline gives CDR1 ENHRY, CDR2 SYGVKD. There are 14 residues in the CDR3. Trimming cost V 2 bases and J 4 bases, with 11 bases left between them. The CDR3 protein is CAISEVGESYGYTF. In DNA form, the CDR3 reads TGTGCCATCAGTGAGGTGGGAGAATCCTATGGCTACACCTTC.